This TCR beta chain came from a study of response to subunit inactivated influenza vaccine. Study-wide results and caveats: It was suggested by the authors that few new T cells are recruited by each seasonal influenza vaccination.

Germline values: CDR1 MNHEY, CDR2 SVGAGI. This CDR3 comprises 11 residues. The germline V and J ends were trimmed by 6 bases and 8 bases, with 8 bases remaining between them. TCRdb itself ran the RT-PCR reads through MiXCR, one entry per CDR3 protein. This table holds about 650,000 distinct CDR3 sequences, about 15% found once. With regard to this clonotype: Its antigen is not identified.

This receptor was obtained from a man aged 50-59 years who received an inactivated influenza vaccine. The sequencing here drew on PBMCs from blood, taken roughly 15 days before vaccination. The chain is built from TRBV6-5 and TRBJ2-1, with D unresolved. The CDR3 DNA follows: TGTGCCAGCAGGTTCGTTGATGAGCAGTTCTTC. This encodes CASRFVDEQFF.